This T cell receptor (beta chain) is from a study of tumor-infiltrating lymphocytes in primary liver carcinoma. On the study more broadly: Stage T1-T3 N0M0 and a size of roughly 4 to 10 cm characterized the tumors.

The germline V gene has CDR1 MGHRA and CDR2 YSYEKL. The CDR3 spans 16 residues. Unsorted bulk tissue (roughly 20-34 mg) underwent RNA and DNA co-extraction. Resecting the tumor surgically was how the patients' primary liver carcinoma was treated. Patients in the cohort were treatment-naive and living with chronic HBV infection. About this clonotype itself: Its ends do not fully match the called genes, so a read error is possible.

Reverse transcription of 500 ng total RNA with a constant-region primer produced TCR beta cDNA. Libraries of TCR beta came from three nested multiplex PCR rounds with slightly modified ARM-PCR. The first two PCR rounds, roughly 10 cycles each, used TRBV1-TRBV30 forward primers and a C-beta reverse primer. From the multiplex PCR reads, TCRdb called clonotypes with MiXCR, one entry per CDR3 protein. The sample has roughly 32,000 distinct CDR3 sequences, roughly 74% seen once. This sequence originates from a man in his forties with primary liver carcinoma and hepatitis B virus infection. The sample was liver tumor tissue from sampling region 4. Subset denoted: tumor region T4, right-lateral pole. This chain uses TRBV4-1 with TRBJ2-1; 11 bases agree with TRBD2. The CDR3 nucleotides read TGCGCTAGCAGCCCCGAACTAGCGGGGGCTTACAATGAACAGCTCTTC. This translates into CASSPELAGAYNEQLF.